One and the same sample provided the 28 T cell receptor beta chains below, sequenced in a study of blood T cell repertoires in COVID-19. Profiling relied on immunoSEQ multiplex PCR, and the TCRdb table lists in-frame clones only, not all of them. Seen here are 250,000 to 400,000 clones, approximately 88% observed once, and the top ten hold 1.5% to 2%. Sequencing input: peripheral blood. The receptors shown here come from a woman aged 25 to 39 with COVID-19, enrolled during active disease.

The V and J genes are TRBV11-3 and TRBJ1-6; TRBD1 agrees at 7 bases. The CDR3 consists of 17 residues. Germline CDR1 and CDR2: SGHNT and YENEEA. V lost 5 bases, J lost 0 bases, and 7 bases stayed unmatched. The CDR3 region is CASSPGQLSSYNSPLHF. The CDR3, as DNA: TGTGCCAGCAGCCCGGGACAGTTGAGCTCCTATAATTCACCCCTCCACTTT.

The gene calls are TRBV7-2 and TRBJ2-1, with 12 bases that match TRBD2. The CDR3 has 15 residues. CDR1 SGHTA and CDR2 FQGNSA come from the germline V gene. V was clipped by 3 bases and J by 8 bases; unmatched bases: 5. Here the CDR3 reads CASSFLAGGRHEQFF. The DNA for the CDR3 is TGTGCCAGCAGCTTTCTAGCGGGGGGGCGTCATGAGCAGTTCTTC.

The chain combines TRBV12-3 or TRBV12-4 with TRBJ1-4; D perhaps matches TRBD1 (5 bases). CDR3 length: 13 residues. The V gene lost 7 bases and the J gene lost 5 bases, with 11 bases spanning the gap. CDR3 in amino acids: CASMGLGNEKLFF. The DNA for the CDR3 is TGTGCCAGCATGGGGCTTGGGAATGAAAAACTGTTTTTT.

The chain employs TRBV27 and TRBJ1-4; D possibly corresponds to TRBD1 (6 bases). Looked up from germline, CDR1 is MNHEY and CDR2 is SMNVEV (reference sequence). Trimming took off 2 bases at V and 11 bases at J, with 21 bases between the two ends. The length of the CDR3 is 16 residues. The CDR3 loop reads CASSLPGGGEKGKLFF. The CDR3 DNA reads TGTGCCAGCAGTTTACCAGGTGGGGGCGAAAAGGGGAAACTGTTTTTT.

About this clone: Different DNA sequences within this sample yield the same CDR3. The rearrangement joins TRBV6-5 to TRBJ1-6; 8 bases match TRBD1. Germline V gene data show CDR1 as MNHEY and CDR2 as SVGAGI. CDR3 length: 13 residues. V was clipped by 6 bases and J by 7 bases; unmatched bases: 2. DNA for the CDR3: TGTGCCAGCAGGCGGACAGGGAATTCACCCCTCCACTTT. The encoded protein is CASRRTGNSPLHF.

V and J are TRBV19 and TRBJ2-5; no definite D call. CDR1 LNHDA and CDR2 SQIVND come from the germline V gene (reference sequence). CDR3 length equals 13 residues. Trimming pared 1 base from V and 5 bases from J, leaving 8 bases between. CDR3 bases: TGTGCCAGTAGTATAGGTCTGGGCGAGACCCAGTACTTC. Residues: CASSIGLGETQYF.

The V call is TRBV7-6, the J call TRBJ2-1, with D possibly matching TRBD2 (6 bases). Germline V lookup: CDR1 SGHVS, CDR2 FNYEAQ. Trimming removed 5 bases from V and 4 bases from J, with 18 bases in between. The CDR3 totals 16 residues. The CDR3 region is CASSQAGGELYNEQFF. CDR3 bases: TGTGCCAGCAGCCAAGCGGGCGGGGAGCTTTACAATGAGCAGTTCTTC.

Concerning this clone: Additional DNA sequences in this sample encode the identical CDR3. V usage is TRBV5-4 and J usage is TRBJ1-2; maybe TRBD1 (6 bases). Trimming removed 4 bases from V and 1 base from J, with 8 bases in between. This CDR3 contains 13 residues. Looked up from germline, CDR1 is SGHNT and CDR2 is YYREEE (reference sequence). The CDR3 DNA is TGTGCCAGCAGCCAGGACAGTAACTATGGCTACACCTTC. Protein: CASSQDSNYGYTF.

The V gene is TRBV19, the J gene TRBJ1-1; 7 bases are a match to TRBD1. The J segment lost 3 bases and the V segment lost 7 bases, leaving 11 bases of the junction unmatched. CDR1 and CDR2 from the germline V gene are LNHDA and SQIVND (reference sequence). The CDR3 consists of 15 residues. DNA for the CDR3: TGTGCCAGTATCCGTTTGGAGAGGGGGCACACTGAAGCTTTCTTT. Protein product: CASIRLERGHTEAFF.

The chain is built from TRBV21-1 and TRBJ2-7; the DNA was not used to check the table's D call, TRBD2. TRBV21-1 is a listed pseudogene. The CDR3 consists of 15 residues. In DNA, the CDR3 is TGTGCCAGCAGCAGTATCCCTAGGCACCACTACGAGCAGTACTTC. As protein: CASSSIPRHHYEQYF.

The V gene is TRBV4-2, the J gene TRBJ1-6, with no clear D. Germline CDR1 and CDR2: LGHNA and YNFKEQ. The CDR3 is 15 residues long. V dropped 1 base and J dropped 14 bases, with 18 bases sitting between them. The CDR3 DNA is TGTGCCAGCAGCCAAGGGATTGGGAGTTTATGGACCCTCCACTTT. This encodes CASSQGIGSLWTLHF.

In regard to this clone: The same CDR3 is also encoded by other DNA sequences in this sample. This rearrangement joins TRBV2 to TRBJ1-2; unclear D gene. This CDR3 has 13 residues. Germline CDR1 and CDR2: SNHLY and FYNNEI. The V and J ends lost 4 bases and 2 bases respectively, with 8 bases between them. As DNA, the CDR3 is TGTGCCAGCAGTGGTGGCGGGAACTATGGCTACACCTTC. This sequence encodes CASSGGGNYGYTF. Combining the CDR3 with reference TRBV2 and TRBJ1-2 gives the whole variable domain EPEVTQTPSHQVTQMGQEVILRCVPISNHLYFYWYRQILGQKVEFLVSFYNNEISEKSEIFDDQFSVERPDGSNFTLKIRSTKLEDSAMYFCASSGGGNYGYTFGSGTRLTVV.

The V call is TRBV2, the J call TRBJ1-1, with 8 bases that match TRBD1. Looked up from germline, CDR1 is SNHLY and CDR2 is FYNNEI. Trimming cost V 4 bases and J 5 bases; bases outside gene matches: 6. This CDR3 region has 14 residues. CDR3 nucleotides: TGTGCCAGCAGTGTTGTACAGGGGGTGACTGAAGCTTTCTTT. Its translation is CASSVVQGVTEAFF.

This rearrangement joins TRBV5-1 to TRBJ2-2; 7 positions match TRBD2. V shed 7 bases and J 8 bases; nucleotides not matched to a gene: 14. This CDR3 is 15 amino acids long. The germline gives CDR1 SGHRS, CDR2 YFSETQ. The CDR3 loop is CASAPGDYPMGELFF. In DNA, the CDR3 is TGCGCCAGCGCCCCGGGGGACTACCCGATGGGGGAGCTGTTTTTT. Full variable domain (outside the CDR3, taken from reference TRBV5-1 and TRBJ2-2): KAGVTQTPRYLIKTRGQQVTLSCSPISGHRSVSWYQQTPGQGLQFLFEYFSETQRNKGNFPGRFSGRQFSNSRSEMNVSTLELGDSALYLCASAPGDYPMGELFFGEGSRLTVL.

The CDR3 protein is CARKQTYEQYV. The CDR3 DNA reads TGTGCCAGAAAACAGACCTACGAGCAGTACGTC. The rearrangement uses TRBV7-5 and TRBJ2-7; the D segment call TRBD1 is taken from the table without a DNA check. TRBV7-5 is a known pseudogene. CDR3 length: 11 amino acids.

Here the CDR3 reads CASSAPGDYSYEQYF. As DNA, the CDR3 is TGTGCCAGCAGCGCCCCGGGGGACTACAGTTACGAGCAGTACTTC. The chain recombines TRBV7-9 with TRBJ2-7; the match to TRBD2 covers 7 bases. CDR3 length: 15 amino acids. The germline V gene encodes CDR1 SEHNR and CDR2 FQNEAQ (reference sequence). J gave up 4 bases and V 5 bases, and 11 bases lay outside the gene matches.

This clone has just one count. The rearrangement links TRBV4-2 to TRBJ2-1, with a weak D call TRBD2 (7 bases). The CDR3 has 16 amino acids. The V end lost 4 bases, the J end lost 6 bases, and 19 bases lay between the germline ends. Germline V gene lookup returns CDR1 LGHNA and CDR2 YNFKEQ. Written as DNA, the CDR3 is TGTGCCAGCAGCCGAGAGGGGGGGGGCCTCCTCAATGAGCAGTTCTTC. Amino acids: CASSREGGGLLNEQFF.

The chain employs TRBV4-2 and TRBJ2-1, with 14 bases identical to TRBD2. Trimming removed 2 bases from V and 0 bases from J; junction bases left unmatched: 12. Germline CDR1 and CDR2: LGHNA and YNFKEQ. The CDR3 is made up of 21 amino acids. The CDR3 nucleotides read TGTGCCAGCAGCCAACATACCGGACTAGCGGGGGGCCGTAGCTCCTACAATGAGCAGTTCTTC. This sequence encodes CASSQHTGLAGGRSSYNEQFF.

The chain joins TRBV11-3 to TRBJ2-1; perhaps TRBD2 as D (5 bases). Trimming pared 5 bases from V and 7 bases from J, leaving 15 bases between. The CDR3 is made up of 14 amino acids. Germline V gives CDR1 SGHNT, CDR2 YENEEA. The CDR3 loop is CASSPRGRTNEQFF. As DNA, the CDR3 is TGTGCCAGCAGCCCTCGAGGGAGAACGAATGAGCAGTTCTTC.

The chain joins TRBV6-5 to TRBJ1-2; no reliable D call. V gave up 0 bases and J gave up 5 bases, with 7 bases separating them. This CDR3 region has 13 residues. The germline CDR1 and CDR2 sequences are MNHEY and SVGAGI. This CDR3 is CASSYSSDYGYTF. Written as DNA, the CDR3 is TGTGCCAGCAGTTACTCTTCAGATTATGGCTACACCTTC.

This sequence joins TRBV5-5 and TRBJ1-1; maybe TRBD1 (5 bases). The CDR3 contains 15 residues. The V gene lost 1 base and the J gene lost 3 bases, with 13 bases spanning the gap. The V gene's germline CDR1 is SGHKS and CDR2 YYEKEE (reference sequence). This CDR3 reads CASSLLPGGDTEAFF. Written as DNA, the CDR3 is TGTGCCAGCAGCTTGTTACCGGGAGGGGACACTGAAGCTTTCTTT.

The chain has TRBV6-4 and TRBJ1-1; 9 bases map to TRBD1. The V gene end was trimmed by 5 bases and the J gene end by 5 bases; junction bases not matched to a gene: 3. Looked up from germline, CDR1 is MRHNA and CDR2 is SNTAGT. This CDR3 is 13 amino acids long. This chain's CDR3 is CASSFGQGTEAFF. CDR3 DNA sequence: TGTGCCAGCAGTTTCGGACAGGGGACTGAAGCTTTCTTT.

The chain is built from TRBV27 and TRBJ1-2, with 9 bases aligning to TRBD1. Germline V CDR1 and CDR2: MNHEY, SMNVEV (reference sequence). The CDR3 extends over 13 amino acids. V lost 4 bases, J lost 8 bases, and 5 bases stayed unmatched. CDR3 coding DNA: TGTGCCAGCAGTTGGGACAGGGCTCGGGGCTACACCTTC. This translates into CASSWDRARGYTF.

This rearrangement joins TRBV27 to TRBJ2-2; 10 positions agree with TRBD1. The CDR3 runs 15 residues. Germline CDR1 MNHEY, CDR2 SMNVEV (reference sequence). V shed 3 bases and J 4 bases; nucleotides not matched to a gene: 2. The CDR3 loop reads CASSFGDRGTGELFF. CDR3 in DNA: TGTGCCAGCAGTTTCGGGGACAGGGGCACCGGGGAGCTGTTTTTT.

V is TRBV30 and J is TRBJ1-1; D unclear. The V end was cut by 3 bases, the J end by 11 bases, with 13 bases between. The CDR3 runs 11 residues. Germline values: CDR1 GTSNPN, CDR2 SVGIG (reference sequence). The CDR3: CAWRESLWAFF. The CDR3 DNA reads TGTGCCTGGAGAGAGAGCCTGTGGGCTTTCTTT.

The rearrangement joins TRBV10-2 to TRBJ2-7, with TRBD1 matching 11 bases. In germline, CDR1 is WSHSY, CDR2 SAAADI. CDR3 size: 14 residues. V gave up 5 bases and J gave up 3 bases; unmatched junction bases: 3. The CDR3 region is CASSPGTGGYEQYF. CDR3 DNA: TGCGCCAGCAGTCCCGGGACAGGGGGCTACGAGCAGTACTTC.

Only one count was recorded for this clone. The V gene is TRBV28, the J gene TRBJ1-5, with 8 bases fitting TRBD1. The germline gives CDR1 MDHEN, CDR2 SYDVKM. The trim removed 5 bases at V and 9 bases at J, leaving 9 bases unmatched. This CDR3 is built from 14 residues. CDR3: CASSLRTGFRPQHF. CDR3 DNA sequence: TGTGCCAGCAGTCTTCGGACAGGGTTTCGGCCCCAGCATTTT.

The chain combines TRBV7-2 with TRBJ2-1; TRBD2 agrees at 13 bases. Germline V gives CDR1 SGHTA, CDR2 FQGNSA. This CDR3 is 17 amino acids long. The V and J ends lost 2 bases and 2 bases, in that order; junction bases with no gene match: 3. CDR3 protein: CASSLIGTSGAYNEQFF. The CDR3 nucleotides are TGTGCCAGCAGCTTAATCGGGACTAGCGGGGCCTACAATGAGCAGTTCTTC. Filled out from reference TRBV7-2 and TRBJ2-1, the complete variable domain reads GAGVSQSPSNKVTEKGKDVELRCDPISGHTALYWYRQSLGQGLEFLIYFQGNSAPDKSGLPSDRFSAERTGGSVSTLTIQRTQQEDSAVYLCASSLIGTSGAYNEQFFGPGTRLTVL.